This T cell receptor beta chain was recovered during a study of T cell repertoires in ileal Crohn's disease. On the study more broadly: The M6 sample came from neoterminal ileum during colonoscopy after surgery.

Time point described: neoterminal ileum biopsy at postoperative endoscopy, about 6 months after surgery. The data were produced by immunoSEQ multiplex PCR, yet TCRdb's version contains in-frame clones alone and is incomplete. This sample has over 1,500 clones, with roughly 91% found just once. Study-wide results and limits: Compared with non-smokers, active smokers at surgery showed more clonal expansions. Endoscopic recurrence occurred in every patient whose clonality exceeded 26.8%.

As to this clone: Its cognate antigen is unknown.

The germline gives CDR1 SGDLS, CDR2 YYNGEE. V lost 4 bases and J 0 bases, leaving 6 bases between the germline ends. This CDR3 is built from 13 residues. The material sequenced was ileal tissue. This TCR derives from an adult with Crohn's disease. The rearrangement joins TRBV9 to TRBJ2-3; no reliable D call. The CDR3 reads CASSTTSTDTQYF. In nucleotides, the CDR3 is TGTGCCAGCAGCACCACTAGCACAGATACGCAGTATTTT.